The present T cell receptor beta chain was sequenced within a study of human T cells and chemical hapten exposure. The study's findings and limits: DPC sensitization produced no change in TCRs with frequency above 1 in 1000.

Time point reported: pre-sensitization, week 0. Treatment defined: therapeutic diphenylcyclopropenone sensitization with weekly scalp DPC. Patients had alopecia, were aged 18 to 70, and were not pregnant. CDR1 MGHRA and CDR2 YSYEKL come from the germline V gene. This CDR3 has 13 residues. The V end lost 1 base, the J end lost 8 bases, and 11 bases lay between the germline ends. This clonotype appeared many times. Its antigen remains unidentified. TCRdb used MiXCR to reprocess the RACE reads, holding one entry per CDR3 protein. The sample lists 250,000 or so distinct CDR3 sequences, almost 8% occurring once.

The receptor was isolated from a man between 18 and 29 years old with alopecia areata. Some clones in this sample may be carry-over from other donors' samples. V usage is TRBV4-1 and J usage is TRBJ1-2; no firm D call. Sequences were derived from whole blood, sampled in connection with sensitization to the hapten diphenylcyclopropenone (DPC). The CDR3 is CASSQVAGFGYTF. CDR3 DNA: TGCGCCAGCAGCCAAGTGGCTGGGTTCGGCTACACCTTC.